This T cell receptor beta chain was captured by sequencing in a study of cytomegalovirus exposure and HLA in healthy donors. Across the whole study: HLA-typed donors were the source of approximately 88 million unique TCRs, which an early data release held. The Caucasian-associated ancestry cluster held more than 80% of 398 genotyped donors.

Though probably carrying unrecorded immune exposures, donors were nominally healthy at sampling. Primers: 60 Vbeta forward and 13 Jbeta reverse. This table comes from immunoSEQ multiplex PCR, and its TCRdb copy is limited to in-frame clones, with some not included. The table lists 200,000 to 250,000 clones, under 90% of them singletons, with around 1.4% in the top ten. The CDR3 spans 17 residues. Germline-derived CDR1 and CDR2 are SGDLS and YYNGEE. Germline trimming cut 1 base from V and 2 bases from J; bases unmatched to any gene: 6. Input material: PBMCs. The receptor was derived from a human donor in good health. The V call is TRBV9, the J call TRBJ2-2, with 9 bases identical to TRBD2. The CDR3 loop is CASSVSSLAGNTGELFF. Written as DNA, the CDR3 is TGTGCCAGCAGCGTAAGCTCTCTAGCGGGAAACACCGGGGAGCTGTTTTTT.